These 15 T cell receptor beta chains were all obtained from the same sample, sequenced in a study of T cell responses to AZD1222 COVID-19 vaccine. Generated by immunoSEQ multiplex PCR, the TCRdb table keeps only in-frame clones and is missing some. The sample yields fewer than 20,000 clones, roughly nine tenths seen once. The specimen comprised peripheral blood, sampled 28 days after the second AZD1222 dose. The receptors stem from an adult who received the AZD1222 COVID-19 vaccine.

The V and J genes are TRBV10-1 and TRBJ2-7, with 12 bases identical to TRBD2. Losses at the gene ends were 8 bases for V and 3 bases for J; bases not matched to a gene: 5. CDR3 length: 14 residues. Germline assignment: CDR1 WNHNN and CDR2 SYGVQD (reference sequence). In nucleotides, the CDR3 is TGCGCCAGCCAGAGGACTAGCGGGGACTACGAGCAGTACTTC. Protein product: CASQRTSGDYEQYF.

V usage is TRBV4-3 and J usage is TRBJ1-2, with D possibly being TRBD1 (6 bases). Trimming left V 3 bases short and J 4 bases short, with 12 bases between. The CDR3 runs to 14 residues. Germline assignment: CDR1 LGHNA and CDR2 YSLEER. As DNA, the CDR3 is TGCGCCAGCAGCCATTACGGACAGTCCTATGGCTACACCTTC. This encodes CASSHYGQSYGYTF.

The chain couples TRBV28 to TRBJ1-2; 11 nucleotides align to TRBD1. CDR3 length: 16 amino acids. The germline V gene has CDR1 MDHEN and CDR2 SYDVKM. Trimming removed 5 bases from V and 7 bases from J; junction bases left unmatched: 12. The CDR3 is CASSPPGTGGGGGYTF. The CDR3 coding sequence is TGTGCCAGCAGTCCCCCTGGGACAGGGGGTGGGGGTGGCTACACCTTC.

This rearrangement joins TRBV2 to TRBJ1-5, with 11 bases matching TRBD1. The CDR3 length is 15 residues. Germline CDR1 reads SNHLY; CDR2 reads FYNNEI. Unmatched junction bases numbered 5, after V lost 6 bases and J lost 4 bases. CDR3 sequence: CASRGGQGVNQPQHF. The CDR3 DNA is TGTGCCAGCAGAGGGGGACAGGGGGTAAATCAGCCCCAGCATTTT.

The rearrangement uses TRBV2 and TRBJ1-5, with TRBD1 matching 9 bases. The length of the CDR3 is 15 residues. J lost 4 bases, V lost 3 bases, and 4 bases had no gene match. CDR1 and CDR2 from the germline V gene are SNHLY and FYNNEI. The CDR3 DNA reads as TGTGCCAGCAGTGAGCGGACAGGGGATAATCAGCCCCAGCATTTT. This gives the protein CASSERTGDNQPQHF.

The V gene is TRBV28, the J gene TRBJ1-1; 9 nucleotides line up with TRBD1. This CDR3 has 13 residues. After removal of 4 bases from V and 9 bases from J, the junction contained 6 bases not matched to a gene. In germline, CDR1 is MDHEN, CDR2 SYDVKM. The CDR3 region has the DNA TGTGCCAGCAGTTCAGGGGACAGGGATCAAGCTTTCTTT. Encoded protein: CASSSGDRDQAFF.

This clone was found once. The chain recombines TRBV7-2 with TRBJ1-5; D is unresolved. The CDR3 runs 14 residues. Germline V gene sequence: CDR1 SGHTA, CDR2 FQGNSA. V was cut by 3 bases and J by 3 bases, with 9 bases left in between. The CDR3 region is CASSFGPDNQPQHF. In DNA form, the CDR3 reads TGTGCCAGCAGCTTTGGGCCAGACAATCAGCCCCAGCATTTT. The variable domain in full, completed from reference TRBV7-2 and TRBJ1-5, reads GAGVSQSPSNKVTEKGKDVELRCDPISGHTALYWYRQSLGQGLEFLIYFQGNSAPDKSGLPSDRFSAERTGGSVSTLTIQRTQQEDSAVYLCASSFGPDNQPQHFGDGTRLSIL.

The CDR3 nucleotides read TGTGCCAGTAAGCCGCAGGGGAGCCGGATGAACACTGAAGCTTTCTTT. It yields the protein CASKPQGSRMNTEAFF. The chain recombines TRBV19 with TRBJ1-1, with D possibly matching TRBD1 (6 bases). CDR1 LNHDA and CDR2 SQIVND come from the germline V gene (reference sequence). The CDR3 runs to 16 residues. Trimming took 7 bases from V and 0 from J, leaving 18 bases between them.

This clone turned up a few times. The chain couples TRBV24-1 to TRBJ2-1; 10 positions agree with TRBD2. J lost 7 bases, V lost 0 bases, and 5 bases had no gene match. Germline V gene data show CDR1 as KGHDR and CDR2 as SFDVKD. This CDR3 region has 16 residues. The CDR3 DNA reads as TGTGCCACCAGTGATTTGGATAGCGGGGGGCGGAATGAGCAGTTCTTC. Its protein product is CATSDLDSGGRNEQFF.

V usage is TRBV5-1 and J usage is TRBJ1-4; no clear D gene. V dropped 4 bases and J dropped 0 bases, with 7 bases sitting between them. There are 14 residues in the CDR3. Germline CDR1 reads SGHRS; CDR2 reads YFSETQ. DNA of the CDR3: TGCGCCAGCAGCATAGGAGCAACTAATGAAAAACTGTTTTTT. Translating gives CASSIGATNEKLFF.

This clone was detected only a few times. The chain combines TRBV18 with TRBJ1-1; D call uncertain. The V gene lost 2 bases and the J gene lost 0 bases, with 4 bases spanning the gap. The CDR3 has 13 amino acids. Germline loops: CDR1 KGHSH, CDR2 LQKENI. This CDR3 is CASSPEMNTEAFF. CDR3 nucleotide sequence: TGTGCCAGCTCACCAGAGATGAACACTGAAGCTTTCTTT.

The chain recombines TRBV16 with TRBJ2-1; D not resolved. Between the trimmed V and J ends, which lost 0 bases and 7 bases, there was a span of 7 bases. The CDR3 covers 13 residues. Germline V lookup: CDR1 KGHSY, CDR2 FQNENV. CDR3 protein: CASSQSNQNEQFF. The CDR3 DNA reads as TGTGCCAGCAGCCAATCCAACCAGAATGAGCAGTTCTTC.

V usage is TRBV11-3 and J usage is TRBJ2-7, with a weak D call TRBD1 (6 bases). V was trimmed by 6 bases and J by 1 base, leaving 7 bases between them. Per germline, CDR1 SGHNT and CDR2 YENEEA. This CDR3 spans 12 amino acids. The CDR3 nucleotides are TGTGCCAGCAGTCAGGGGTCCTACGAGCAGTACTTC. This codes for CASSQGSYEQYF. The full variable domain, rest sourced from reference TRBV11-3 and TRBJ2-7, is EAGVVQSPRYKIIEKKQPVAFWCNPISGHNTLYWYLQNLGQGPELLIRYENEEAVDDSQLPKDRFSAERLKGVDSTLKIQPAELGDSAVYLCASSQGSYEQYFGPGTRLTVT.

The gene calls are TRBV18 and TRBJ2-1, with D tentatively TRBD1 or TRBD2 (5 bases each). V was cut by 3 bases and J by 2 bases, with 17 bases left in between. Germline values: CDR1 KGHSH, CDR2 LQKENI. The CDR3 loop spans 17 amino acids. CDR3 nucleotides: TGTGCCAGCTCACCTAGCGACCAGACAGCTACCTACAATGAGCAGTTCTTC. Translation gives CASSPSDQTATYNEQFF. The full variable domain, rest sourced from reference TRBV18 and TRBJ2-1, is NAGVMQNPRHLVRRRGQEARLRCSPMKGHSHVYWYRQLPEEGLKFMVYLQKENIIDESGMPKERFSAEFPKEGPSILRIQQVVRGDSAAYFCASSPSDQTATYNEQFFGPGTRLTVL.

This sequence joins TRBV7-3 and TRBJ2-2; 7 positions agree with TRBD1. Germline V gene data show CDR1 as SGHTA and CDR2 as FQGTGA. V trimming: 5 bases; J trimming: 1 base; junction bases outside the gene matches: 7. The CDR3 runs 16 residues. The chain's CDR3 is CASSVSGTENTGELFF. The DNA of the CDR3 is TGTGCCAGCAGCGTATCCGGGACAGAGAACACCGGGGAGCTGTTTTTT.